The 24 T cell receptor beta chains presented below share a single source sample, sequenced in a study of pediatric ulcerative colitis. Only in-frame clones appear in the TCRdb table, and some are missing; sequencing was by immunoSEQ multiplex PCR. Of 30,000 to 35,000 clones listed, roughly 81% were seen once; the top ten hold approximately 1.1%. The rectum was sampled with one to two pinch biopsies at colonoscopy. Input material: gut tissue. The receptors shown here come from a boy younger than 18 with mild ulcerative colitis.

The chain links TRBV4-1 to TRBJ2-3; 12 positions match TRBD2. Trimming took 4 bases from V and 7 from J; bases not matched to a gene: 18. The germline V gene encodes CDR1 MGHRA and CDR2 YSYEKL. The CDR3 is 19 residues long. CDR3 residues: CASSRTFREASGGAYTQYF. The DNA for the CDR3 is TGCGCCAGCAGCCGAACATTCCGGGAGGCTAGCGGGGGGGCATATACGCAGTATTTT.

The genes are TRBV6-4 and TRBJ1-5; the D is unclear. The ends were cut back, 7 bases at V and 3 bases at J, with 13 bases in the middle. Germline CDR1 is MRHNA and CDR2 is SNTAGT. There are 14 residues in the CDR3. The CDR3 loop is CASTLVGPNQPQHF. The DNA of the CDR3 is TGTGCCAGCACCTTGGTGGGCCCCAATCAGCCCCAGCATTTT.

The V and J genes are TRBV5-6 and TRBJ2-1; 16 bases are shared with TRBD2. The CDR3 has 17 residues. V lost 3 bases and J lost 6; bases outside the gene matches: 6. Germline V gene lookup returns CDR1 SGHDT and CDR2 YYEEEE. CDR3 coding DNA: TGTGCCAGCAGCTCTCCGGGACTAGCGGGGGGGCCCAATGAGCAGTTCTTC. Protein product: CASSSPGLAGGPNEQFF.

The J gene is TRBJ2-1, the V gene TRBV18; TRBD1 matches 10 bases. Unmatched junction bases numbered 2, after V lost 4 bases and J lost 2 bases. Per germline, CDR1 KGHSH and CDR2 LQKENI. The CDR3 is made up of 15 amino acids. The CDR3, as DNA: TGTGCCAGCTCACTTGGACAGGGGGCCTACAATGAGCAGTTCTTC. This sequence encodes CASSLGQGAYNEQFF.

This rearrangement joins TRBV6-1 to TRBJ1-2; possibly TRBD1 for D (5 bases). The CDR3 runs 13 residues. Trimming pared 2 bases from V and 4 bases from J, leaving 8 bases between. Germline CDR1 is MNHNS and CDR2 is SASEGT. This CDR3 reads CASSEQGSYGYTF. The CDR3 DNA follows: TGTGCCAGCAGTGAACAGGGTAGCTATGGCTACACCTTC.

The CDR3 region has the DNA TGTGCCAGCAGCCAAGATCTCGGGTCCCCAGGCGACACTGAAGCTTTCTTT. The encoded protein is CASSQDLGSPGDTEAFF. V is TRBV4-2 and J is TRBJ1-1; D remains unclear. Germline V gives CDR1 LGHNA, CDR2 YNFKEQ. The CDR3 runs to 17 residues. V dropped 0 bases and J dropped 3 bases, with 17 bases sitting between them.

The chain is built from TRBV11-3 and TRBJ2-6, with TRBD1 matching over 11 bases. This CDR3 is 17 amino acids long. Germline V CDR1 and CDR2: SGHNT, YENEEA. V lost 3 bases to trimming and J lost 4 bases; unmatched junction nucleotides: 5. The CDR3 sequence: CASSFGQGARGANVLTF. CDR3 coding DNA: TGTGCCAGCAGCTTCGGACAGGGGGCCCGAGGGGCCAACGTCCTGACTTTC. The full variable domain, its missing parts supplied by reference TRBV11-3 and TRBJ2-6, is EAGVVQSPRYKIIEKKQPVAFWCNPISGHNTLYWYLQNLGQGPELLIRYENEEAVDDSQLPKDRFSAERLKGVDSTLKIQPAELGDSAVYLCASSFGQGARGANVLTFGAGSRLTVL.

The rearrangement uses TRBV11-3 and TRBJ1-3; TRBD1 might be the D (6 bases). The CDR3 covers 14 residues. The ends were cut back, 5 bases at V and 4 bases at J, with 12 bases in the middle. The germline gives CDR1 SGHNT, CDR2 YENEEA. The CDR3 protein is CASSPGATGNTIYF. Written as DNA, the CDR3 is TGTGCCAGCAGCCCAGGGGCAACCGGAAACACCATATATTTT.

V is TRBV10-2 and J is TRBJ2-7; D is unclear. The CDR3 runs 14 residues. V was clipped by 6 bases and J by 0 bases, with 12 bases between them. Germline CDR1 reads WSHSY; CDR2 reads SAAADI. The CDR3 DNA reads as TGCGCCAGCAGCCCAGGTAGAAGCTCCTACGAGCAGTACTTC. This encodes CASSPGRSSYEQYF.

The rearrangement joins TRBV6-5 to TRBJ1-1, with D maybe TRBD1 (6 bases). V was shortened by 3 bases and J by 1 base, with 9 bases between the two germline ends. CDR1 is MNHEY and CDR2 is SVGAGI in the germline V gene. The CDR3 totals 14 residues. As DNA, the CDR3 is TGTGCCAGCAGTTATGGGGACAAGAACACTGAAGCTTTCTTT. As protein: CASSYGDKNTEAFF.

CDR3 nucleotide sequence: TGCGCCAGCAGCGCGGGACAGGGTGGCACCGGGGAGCTGTTTTTT. This gives the protein CASSAGQGGTGELFF. This sequence joins TRBV5-1 and TRBJ2-2; 9 nucleotides match TRBD1. With V trimmed by 4 bases and J by 4 bases, 5 bases remained unmatched. The CDR3 runs to 15 residues. Germline lookup yields CDR1 SGHRS and CDR2 YFSETQ.

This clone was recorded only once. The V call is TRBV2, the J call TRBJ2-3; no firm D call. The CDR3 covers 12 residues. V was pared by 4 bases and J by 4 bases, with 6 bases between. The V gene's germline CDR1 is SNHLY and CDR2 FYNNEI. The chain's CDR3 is CASSVPPDTQYF. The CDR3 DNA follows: TGTGCCAGCAGTGTTCCCCCAGATACGCAGTATTTT.

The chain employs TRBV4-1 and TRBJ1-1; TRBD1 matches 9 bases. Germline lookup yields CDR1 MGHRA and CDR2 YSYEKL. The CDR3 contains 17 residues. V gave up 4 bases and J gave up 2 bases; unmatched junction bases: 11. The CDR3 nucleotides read TGCGCCAGCAGCCGCTCCTTGAGACAGGGGGGAAACACTGAAGCTTTCTTT. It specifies CASSRSLRQGGNTEAFF.

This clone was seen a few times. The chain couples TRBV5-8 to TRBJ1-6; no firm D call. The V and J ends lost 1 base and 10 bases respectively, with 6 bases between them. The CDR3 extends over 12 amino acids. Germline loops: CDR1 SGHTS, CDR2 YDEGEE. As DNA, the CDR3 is TGTGCCAGCAGCTTGAGGGAGTCACCCCTCCACTTT. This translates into CASSLRESPLHF.

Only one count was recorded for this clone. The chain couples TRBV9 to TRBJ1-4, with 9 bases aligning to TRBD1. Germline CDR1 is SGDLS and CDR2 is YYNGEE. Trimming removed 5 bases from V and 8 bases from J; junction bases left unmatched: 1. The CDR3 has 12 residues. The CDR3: CASRGTGEKLFF. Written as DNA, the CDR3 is TGTGCCAGCAGGGGGACAGGGGAAAAACTGTTTTTT.

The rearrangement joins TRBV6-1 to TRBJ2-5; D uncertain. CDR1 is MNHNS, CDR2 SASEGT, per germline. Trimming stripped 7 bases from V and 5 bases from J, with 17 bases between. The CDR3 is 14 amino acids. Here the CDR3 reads CASTPGPNAETQYF. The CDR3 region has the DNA TGTGCCAGCACCCCCGGGCCAAACGCGGAGACCCAGTACTTC.

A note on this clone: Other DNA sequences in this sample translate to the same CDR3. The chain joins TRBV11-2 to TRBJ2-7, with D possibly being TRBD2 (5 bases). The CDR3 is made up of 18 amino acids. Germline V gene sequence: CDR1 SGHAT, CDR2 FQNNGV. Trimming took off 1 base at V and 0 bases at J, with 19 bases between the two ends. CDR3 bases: TGTGCCAGCAGCTTAGGAACCCCGCGGAGGTCGAGCTCCTACGAGCAGTACTTC. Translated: CASSLGTPRRSSSYEQYF. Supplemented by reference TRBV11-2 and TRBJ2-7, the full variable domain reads EAGVAQSPRYKIIEKRQSVAFWCNPISGHATLYWYQQILGQGPKLLIQFQNNGVVDDSQLPKDRFSAERLKGVDSTLKIQPAKLEDSAVYLCASSLGTPRRSSSYEQYFGPGTRLTVT.

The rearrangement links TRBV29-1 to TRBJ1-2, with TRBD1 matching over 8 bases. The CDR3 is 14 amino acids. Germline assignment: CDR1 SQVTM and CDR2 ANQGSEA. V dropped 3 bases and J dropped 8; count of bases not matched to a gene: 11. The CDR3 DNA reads TGCAGCGTTGATGAAAACCTGACAGGGGAAGGCTACACCTTC. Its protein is CSVDENLTGEGYTF.

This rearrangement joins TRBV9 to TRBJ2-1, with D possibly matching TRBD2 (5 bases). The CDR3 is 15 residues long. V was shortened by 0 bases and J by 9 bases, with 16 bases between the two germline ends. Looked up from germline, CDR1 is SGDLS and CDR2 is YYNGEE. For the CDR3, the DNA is TGTGCCAGCAGCGTAGAAGACGGGGTCGGCGGTGAGCAGTTCTTC. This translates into CASSVEDGVGGEQFF.

CDR3 in DNA: TGTGCCAGCAGCACACCACTAAGGAATGAGCAGTTCTTC. Its protein is CASSTPLRNEQFF. J is TRBJ2-1 and V is TRBV7-2; D remains ambiguous. The germline V gene has CDR1 SGHTA and CDR2 FQGNSA. This CDR3 is built from 13 residues. Trimming took 5 bases from V and 7 from J, leaving 12 bases between them.

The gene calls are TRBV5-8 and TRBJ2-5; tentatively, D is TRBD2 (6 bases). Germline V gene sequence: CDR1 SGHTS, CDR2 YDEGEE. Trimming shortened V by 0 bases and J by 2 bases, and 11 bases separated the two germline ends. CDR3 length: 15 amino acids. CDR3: CASSLARDFQETQYF. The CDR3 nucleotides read TGTGCCAGCAGCTTGGCTCGGGACTTTCAAGAGACCCAGTACTTC. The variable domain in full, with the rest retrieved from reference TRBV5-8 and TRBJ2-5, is EAGVTQSPTHLIKTRGQQATLRCSPISGHTSVYWYQQALGLGLQFLLWYDEGEERNRGNFPPRFSGRQFPNYSSELNVNALELEDSALYLCASSLARDFQETQYFGPGTRLLVL.

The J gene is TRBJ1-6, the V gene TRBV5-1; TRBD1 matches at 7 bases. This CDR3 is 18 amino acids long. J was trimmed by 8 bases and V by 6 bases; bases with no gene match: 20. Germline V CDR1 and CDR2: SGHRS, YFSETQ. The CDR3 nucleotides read TGCGCCAGCAACCCCGTGAGTAGTCCTACAGGGGCTCATTCACCCCTCCACTTT. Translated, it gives CASNPVSSPTGAHSPLHF.

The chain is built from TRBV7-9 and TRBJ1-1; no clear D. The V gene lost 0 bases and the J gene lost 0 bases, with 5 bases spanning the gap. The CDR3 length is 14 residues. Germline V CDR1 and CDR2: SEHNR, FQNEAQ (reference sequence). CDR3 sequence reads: CASSLAALNTEAFF. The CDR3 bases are TGTGCCAGCAGCTTAGCGGCTTTGAACACTGAAGCTTTCTTT.

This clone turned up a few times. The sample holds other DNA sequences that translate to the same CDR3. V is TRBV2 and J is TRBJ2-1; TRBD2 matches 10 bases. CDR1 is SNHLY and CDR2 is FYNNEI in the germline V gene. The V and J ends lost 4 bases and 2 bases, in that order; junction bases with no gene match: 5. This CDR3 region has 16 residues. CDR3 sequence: CASSAPSGGAYNEQFF. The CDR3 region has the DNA TGTGCCAGCAGTGCCCCTAGCGGGGGAGCCTACAATGAGCAGTTCTTC.